Described below is a single TCR beta chain sequence and its context. Its antigen remains unknown. Every donor provided one heparinised blood draw, which averaged about 110 mL. This sample is part of a study of beta chain features in type 1 diabetes. Germline V gene sequence: CDR1 MDHEN, CDR2 SYDVKM. CDR3 length: 14 residues. V lost 10 bases, J lost 2 bases, and 15 bases lay in between. The study's findings and limits: Patients showed naive, central memory and Treg TCRB repertoires that appeared more similar than those of healthy donors.

Expressed TCRB transcripts were sequenced after all isolated RNA was converted to cDNA. Profiled with immunoSEQ multiplex PCR; TCRdb holds only in-frame clones, not every one. The table lists 450,000 to 600,000 clones, 30% of them singletons. The sequence was obtained from a man aged 18 to 30 in good health. The material sequenced was naive CD4+ T cells from blood. The V call is TRBV28, the J call TRBJ1-5; D not certain. The CDR3 DNA sequence: TGTGCCACCGAGATCACAACCCGCAATCAGCCCCAGCATTTT. It specifies CATEITTRNQPQHF. The entire variable domain, with the rest obtained from reference TRBV28 and TRBJ1-5, is as follows: DVKVTQSSRYLVKRTGEKVFLECVQDMDHENMFWYRQDPGLGLRLIYFSYDVKMKEKGDIPEGYSVSREKKERFSLILESASTNQTSMYLCATEITTRNQPQHFGDGTRLSIL.